Below, 27 T cell receptor beta chains from the same sample are listed, as sequenced in a study of cytomegalovirus exposure and HLA in healthy donors. In the PCR, 60 Vbeta and 13 Jbeta primers were used. TCRdb's copy holds only in-frame clones and misses some; the assay was immunoSEQ multiplex PCR. This sample carries 130,000 or so clones, approximately 86% of them seen once, and the ten largest clones take roughly 0.5%. Sequencing was carried out using PBMCs. The source is a woman aged 40 to 50 in good health and CMV-seronegative.

This chain uses TRBV11-3 with TRBJ2-2, with a weak D call TRBD2 (5 bases). The CDR3 is 13 amino acids. Germline loops: CDR1 SGHNT, CDR2 YENEEA. The V and J ends lost 5 bases and 4 bases respectively, with 8 bases between them. CDR3 protein: CASSGRSTGELFF. CDR3 nucleotides: TGTGCCAGCAGCGGGAGAAGCACCGGGGAGCTGTTTTTT.

CDR3 in DNA: TGTGCCAGCAGTTCACAAGCGGGAGCGGCCTACGAGCAGTACTTC. It specifies CASSSQAGAAYEQYF. This chain uses TRBV28 with TRBJ2-7, with 8 nucleotides matching TRBD2. The CDR3 is made up of 15 amino acids. Per germline, CDR1 MDHEN and CDR2 SYDVKM. After removal of 4 bases from V and 2 bases from J, the junction contained 7 bases not matched to a gene.

The CDR3: CASSFFLGEYF. As DNA, the CDR3 is TGCGCCAGCAGCTTTTTTCTCGGGGAGTACTTC. The rearrangement links TRBV5-1 to TRBJ2-7; tentatively, D is TRBD2 (5 bases). Trimming stripped 2 bases from V and 11 bases from J, with 11 bases between. This CDR3 spans 11 amino acids. Germline V lookup: CDR1 SGHRS, CDR2 YFSETQ.

This chain joins TRBV10-3 and TRBJ2-2; possibly TRBD2 for D (5 bases). The length of the CDR3 is 14 residues. Trimming took 2 bases from V and 4 from J, leaving 8 bases between them. In germline, CDR1 is ENHRY, CDR2 SYGVKD. The CDR3 DNA reads as TGTGCCATCAGTGAGGAGGGTCGCACCGGGGAGCTGTTTTTT. It yields the protein CAISEEGRTGELFF.

This clone was observed once. The V call is TRBV10-3, the J call TRBJ2-7, with 7 bases fitting TRBD1. This CDR3 region has 15 residues. Germline CDR1 and CDR2: ENHRY and SYGVKD. V shed 7 bases, J shed 3 bases, and the junction held 12 bases outside the gene matches. This chain's CDR3 is CAITTYRGPYYEQYF. Here the CDR3 DNA reads TGTGCCATCACTACGTACAGGGGACCTTACTACGAGCAGTACTTC.

The chain uses TRBV6-4 and TRBJ2-2, with D perhaps TRBD1 (5 bases). Trimming removed 5 bases at V and 5 bases at J, with 15 bases between. Germline lookup yields CDR1 MRHNA and CDR2 SNTAGT. This CDR3 has 15 residues. CDR3 in amino acids: CASSLGPAGTGELFF. CDR3 sequence (DNA): TGTGCCAGCAGTCTCGGACCGGCAGGGACCGGGGAGCTGTTTTTT.

This chain joins TRBV11-2 and TRBJ2-7; D may be TRBD2 (5 bases). Germline loops: CDR1 SGHAT, CDR2 FQNNGV. This CDR3 is 14 amino acids long. V shed 2 bases and J shed 3 bases, with 11 bases lying between them. The CDR3 reads CASSLNAGGYEQYF. CDR3 bases: TGTGCCAGCAGCTTAAATGCAGGAGGCTACGAGCAGTACTTC.

The V call is TRBV11-3, the J call TRBJ1-2; the match to TRBD1 covers 7 bases. From germline, CDR1 is SGHNT and CDR2 YENEEA. The CDR3 has 14 residues. V shed 4 bases, J shed 9 bases, and the junction held 11 bases outside the gene matches. The CDR3 loop is CASSSGGLNNRYTF. The CDR3 DNA follows: TGTGCCAGCAGCTCAGGGGGACTTAACAATCGCTACACCTTC. Full variable domain (missing parts from reference TRBV11-3 and TRBJ1-2): EAGVVQSPRYKIIEKKQPVAFWCNPISGHNTLYWYLQNLGQGPELLIRYENEEAVDDSQLPKDRFSAERLKGVDSTLKIQPAELGDSAVYLCASSSGGLNNRYTFGSGTRLTVV.

The rearrangement joins TRBV27 to TRBJ2-5, with D perhaps matching TRBD2 (6 bases). The better agreement between TRBJ2-7 and the DNA end casts doubt on the J call. The CDR3 is 14 residues long. The germline CDR1 and CDR2 sequences are MNHEY and SMNVEV (reference sequence). The CDR3 DNA reads as TGTGCCAGCAGTTTAGGGGGGATCGGCTACGAGCAGTACTTC. Translation: CASSLGGIGYEQYF.

The rearrangement uses TRBV6-5 and TRBJ2-5; no firm D call. Trimming stripped 11 bases from V and 2 bases from J, with 15 bases between. CDR1 MNHEY and CDR2 SVGAGI come from the germline V gene. CDR3 length: 13 amino acids. As DNA, the CDR3 is TGTGCCGGCCTGCCAGACAAGCAAGAGACCCAGTACTTC. It specifies CAGLPDKQETQYF.

V and J are TRBV19 and TRBJ2-7; 7 bases line up with TRBD1. This CDR3 is 15 amino acids long. Germline values: CDR1 LNHDA, CDR2 SQIVND (reference sequence). V dropped 1 base and J dropped 2; count of bases not matched to a gene: 5. The CDR3 region is CASSIADREAYEQYF. CDR3 nucleotides: TGTGCCAGTAGTATAGCCGACAGGGAAGCCTACGAGCAGTACTTC.

The genes are TRBV9 and TRBJ2-5, with TRBD2 as a possible D gene (5 bases). Germline assignment: CDR1 SGDLS and CDR2 YYNGEE. Deletions cut 1 base from V and 2 bases from J, with 15 bases between. The CDR3 length is 16 residues. The CDR3 DNA reads TGTGCCAGCAGCGTACTCCCACTAGATCGGCAAGAGACCCAGTACTTC. It translates to CASSVLPLDRQETQYF. Full variable domain (missing parts from reference TRBV9 and TRBJ2-5): DSGVTQTPKHLITATGQRVTLRCSPRSGDLSVYWYQQSLDQGLQFLIQYYNGEERAKGNILERFSAQQFPDLHSELNLSSLELGDSALYFCASSVLPLDRQETQYFGPGTRLLVL.

The gene calls are TRBV5-1 and TRBJ2-5, with D unresolved. There are 13 residues in the CDR3. V gave up 0 bases and J gave up 5 bases, with 8 bases separating them. The V gene's germline CDR1 is SGHRS and CDR2 YFSETQ. CDR3 sequence: CASSLAAGETQYF. For the CDR3, the DNA is TGCGCCAGCAGCTTGGCGGCCGGGGAGACCCAGTACTTC.

The chain has TRBV6-6 and TRBJ2-3, with 7 bases lining up with TRBD2. This CDR3 has 14 amino acids. The ends lost 0 bases at V and 3 bases at J; junction bases unmatched: 0. Germline lookup yields CDR1 MNHNY and CDR2 SVGAGI (reference sequence). CDR3 amino acids: CASSYSGGTDTQYF. In DNA, the CDR3 is TGTGCCAGCAGTTACTCGGGGGGGACAGATACGCAGTATTTT.

The chain links TRBV21-1 to TRBJ2-1; the table calls TRBD1, which could not be checked here. TRBV21-1 is a known pseudogene. The CDR3 spans 15 residues. CDR3 in DNA: TGTGCCAGCAGCACGCAGGGGAGCTCCTACAATGAGCAGTTCTTC. It encodes CASSTQGSSYNEQFF.

With regard to this clone: An end of the junction differs from the germline gene, which may be a read error. The J gene is TRBJ1-5, the V gene TRBV7-9; 10 bases are shared with TRBD1. In germline, CDR1 is SEHNR, CDR2 FQNEAQ (reference sequence). The length of the CDR3 is 14 residues. CDR3 amino acids: CSSSAGTGDQPQHF. CDR3 DNA: TGTTCCAGCAGCGCCGGGACAGGGGATCAGCCCCAGCATTTT.

This chain connects TRBV6-1 to TRBJ1-2; 7 bases agree with TRBD1. V dropped 6 bases and J dropped 3; count of bases not matched to a gene: 7. The germline gives CDR1 MNHNS, CDR2 SASEGT. The CDR3 length is 14 residues. This CDR3 reads CASREGQRHYGYTF. The CDR3 DNA follows: TGTGCCAGCAGAGAGGGACAGCGCCACTATGGCTACACCTTC.

The chain carries TRBV11-3 and TRBJ2-4; 7 positions match TRBD1. The CDR3 spans 15 residues. CDR1 and CDR2 (germline): SGHNT, YENEEA. The V and J ends lost 3 bases and 2 bases, in that order; junction bases with no gene match: 4. Here the CDR3 reads CASSFRQGPKNIQYF. CDR3 coding DNA: TGTGCCAGCAGCTTCCGACAGGGCCCCAAAAACATTCAGTACTTC.

V gene TRBV4-2 combines with J gene TRBJ2-1, with D hard to call. The V gene lost 4 bases and the J gene lost 9 bases, with 16 bases spanning the gap. The CDR3 totals 14 residues. CDR1 LGHNA and CDR2 YNFKEQ come from the germline V gene. The CDR3 spells CASSPALGPFEQFF. CDR3 in DNA: TGTGCCAGCAGCCCTGCTCTAGGTCCGTTTGAGCAGTTCTTC.

This CDR3 is CASSFTGARLRNQPQHF. In nucleotides, the CDR3 is TGTGCCAGCAGTTTCACAGGGGCCCGGCTTCGTAATCAGCCCCAGCATTTT. J is TRBJ1-5 and V is TRBV27, with 7 bases matching TRBD1. Losses at the gene ends were 3 bases for V and 4 bases for J; bases not matched to a gene: 12. The length of the CDR3 is 17 residues. Germline V CDR1 and CDR2: MNHEY, SMNVEV (reference sequence).

The V and J genes are TRBV19 and TRBJ2-2; possible D gene TRBD2, 6 bases. Germline V lookup: CDR1 LNHDA, CDR2 SQIVND (reference sequence). Trimming took 7 bases from V and 6 from J, leaving 9 bases between them. The CDR3 is 12 residues long. The DNA for the CDR3 is TGTGCCAGTACGGGGGTTGCCGGGGAGCTGTTTTTT. It yields the protein CASTGVAGELFF.

The chain uses TRBV6-5 and TRBJ2-7; 13 bases align to TRBD2. This CDR3 spans 14 amino acids. The junction had 4 bases not matched to a gene; V was cut back by 6 bases and J by 5 bases. Germline V gene lookup returns CDR1 MNHEY and CDR2 SVGAGI. This CDR3 is CASRPGLAGHEQYF. CDR3 DNA: TGTGCCAGCAGACCGGGACTAGCGGGACACGAGCAGTACTTC.

The chain has TRBV6-5 and TRBJ1-2; TRBD1 agrees at 10 bases. The germline V gene has CDR1 MNHEY and CDR2 SVGAGI. The length of the CDR3 is 16 residues. The V and J ends lost 2 bases and 6 bases, in that order; junction bases with no gene match: 9. In DNA form, the CDR3 reads TGTGCCAGCAGTTACAGACAGGGGGCGCGTGGTAATGGCTACACCTTC. Its protein product is CASSYRQGARGNGYTF.

The V call is TRBV6-5, the J call TRBJ1-2; D remains ambiguous. Trimming shortened V by 2 bases and J by 6 bases, and 10 bases separated the two germline ends. In germline, CDR1 is MNHEY, CDR2 SVGAGI. This CDR3 comprises 13 residues. DNA for the CDR3: TGTGCCAGCAGTTACCTCCGACAAGATGGCTACACCTTC. Translation gives CASSYLRQDGYTF.

The genes are TRBV5-6 and TRBJ1-6, with TRBD1 matching 9 bases. The V gene's germline CDR1 is SGHDT and CDR2 YYEEEE. There are 15 residues in the CDR3. V was clipped by 5 bases and J by 9 bases; unmatched bases: 9. CDR3 region: CASSLEGTGLSPLHF. The CDR3 DNA is TGTGCCAGCAGTCTGGAGGGGACAGGGCTTTCACCCCTCCACTTT.

This rearrangement joins TRBV28 to TRBJ2-7; 9 nucleotides align to TRBD1. The J segment lost 3 bases and the V segment lost 6 bases, leaving 3 bases of the junction unmatched. The germline V gene has CDR1 MDHEN and CDR2 SYDVKM. The CDR3 sequence is 13 residues long. This CDR3 reads CASRSDRGYEQYF. The CDR3 region has the DNA TGTGCCAGCAGATCGGACAGGGGCTACGAGCAGTACTTC. The variable domain in full, with the rest retrieved from reference TRBV28 and TRBJ2-7, is DVKVTQSSRYLVKRTGEKVFLECVQDMDHENMFWYRQDPGLGLRLIYFSYDVKMKEKGDIPEGYSVSREKKERFSLILESASTNQTSMYLCASRSDRGYEQYFGPGTRLTVT.

J is TRBJ1-2 and V is TRBV19; TRBD1 matches at 10 bases. V trimming: 5 bases; J trimming: 2 bases; junction bases outside the gene matches: 2. The CDR3 spans 14 residues. CDR1 and CDR2 from the germline V gene are LNHDA and SQIVND (reference sequence). The CDR3 bases are TGTGCCAGTAGTCCGACAGGGGGCAACTATGGCTACACCTTC. This encodes CASSPTGGNYGYTF.